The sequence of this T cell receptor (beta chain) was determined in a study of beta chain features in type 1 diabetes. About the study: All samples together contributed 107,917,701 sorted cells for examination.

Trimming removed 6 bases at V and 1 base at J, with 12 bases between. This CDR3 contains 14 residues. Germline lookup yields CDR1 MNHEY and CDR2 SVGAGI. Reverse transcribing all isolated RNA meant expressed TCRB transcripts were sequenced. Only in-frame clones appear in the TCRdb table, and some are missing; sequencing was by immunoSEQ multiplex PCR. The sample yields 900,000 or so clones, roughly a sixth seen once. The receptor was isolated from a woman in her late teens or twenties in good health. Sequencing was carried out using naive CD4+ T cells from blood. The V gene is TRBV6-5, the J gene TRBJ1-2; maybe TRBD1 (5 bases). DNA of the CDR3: TGTGCCAGCAGGGAGACCAGGGATAACTATGGCTACACCTTC. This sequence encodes CASRETRDNYGYTF.